One and the same sample provided the 10 T cell receptor beta chains below, sequenced in a study of blood T cell repertoires in COVID-19. Measured with immunoSEQ multiplex PCR; TCRdb has only the in-frame clones, and not every one. The sample records roughly 250,000 clones, approximately 85% being singletons. Sequencing was carried out using PBMCs or T cells enriched from blood (not recorded which). These receptor sequences come from a young woman who had recovered from COVID-19.

The V call is TRBV19, the J call TRBJ2-2; maybe TRBD2 (5 bases). This CDR3 has 15 amino acids. Trimming cost V 9 bases and J 0 bases, with 14 bases left between them. From germline, CDR1 is LNHDA and CDR2 SQIVND (reference sequence). The CDR3 DNA reads as TGTGCCAGCGTATCATGGGAGTCGAACACCGGGGAGCTGTTTTTT. This gives the protein CASVSWESNTGELFF.

This clone was seen a single time. The genes are TRBV28 and TRBJ2-3; D may be TRBD1 (6 bases). This CDR3 contains 13 residues. Looked up from germline, CDR1 is MDHEN and CDR2 is SYDVKM. V was cut by 5 bases and J by 5 bases, with 11 bases left in between. The CDR3 loop reads CASSPSGQDTQYF. Here the CDR3 DNA reads TGTGCCAGCAGTCCTTCGGGACAAGATACGCAGTATTTT. Looking up the rest from reference TRBV28 and TRBJ2-3 gives the full variable domain: DVKVTQSSRYLVKRTGEKVFLECVQDMDHENMFWYRQDPGLGLRLIYFSYDVKMKEKGDIPEGYSVSREKKERFSLILESASTNQTSMYLCASSPSGQDTQYFGPGTRLTVL.

The V call is TRBV19, the J call TRBJ2-2; D remains unclear. The CDR3 has 13 amino acids. The V gene lost 7 bases and the J gene lost 2 bases, with 8 bases spanning the gap. Germline V CDR1 and CDR2: LNHDA, SQIVND (reference sequence). The CDR3 bases are TGTGCCAGTATAGCCAGAAACACCGGGGAGCTGTTTTTT. This sequence encodes CASIARNTGELFF.

The chain has TRBV19 and TRBJ1-5; maybe TRBD1 (5 bases). This CDR3 contains 15 residues. Trimming cost V 3 bases and J 7 bases, with 16 bases left between them. The V gene's germline CDR1 is LNHDA and CDR2 SQIVND (reference sequence). CDR3 region: CASSIGGVEGQPQHF. CDR3 nucleotide sequence: TGTGCCAGTAGTATTGGGGGGGTGGAAGGGCAGCCCCAGCATTTT. The whole variable domain, remainder taken from reference TRBV19 and TRBJ1-5, is DGGITQSPKYLFRKEGQNVTLSCEQNLNHDAMYWYRQDPGQGLRLIYYSQIVNDFQKGDIAEGYSVSREKKESFPLTVTSAQKNPTAFYLCASSIGGVEGQPQHFGDGTRLSIL.

The rearrangement uses TRBV11-2 and TRBJ1-1, with a weak D call TRBD1 (5 bases). V lost 2 bases and J lost 1, with 11 bases in between. The CDR3 covers 15 residues. Germline CDR1 and CDR2: SGHAT and FQNNGV. The CDR3 is CASSLFQGSNTEAFF. As DNA, the CDR3 is TGTGCCAGCAGCTTATTTCAGGGTTCGAACACTGAAGCTTTCTTT.

The rearrangement uses TRBV19 and TRBJ1-2; 11 nucleotides agree with TRBD1. The CDR3 extends over 17 amino acids. V trimming: 6 bases; J trimming: 8 bases; junction bases outside the gene matches: 17. Per the germline V gene, CDR1 is LNHDA and CDR2 is SQIVND (reference sequence). CDR3 nucleotides: TGTGCCAGTAGACCCGGGACAGGGGGGCACGCGTTAGTGGGCTACACCTTC. Its translation: CASRPGTGGHALVGYTF.

This chain links TRBV6-2 or TRBV6-3 with TRBJ2-7; maybe TRBD1 (6 bases). CDR1 and CDR2 (germline): MNHEY, SVGEGT. The CDR3 has 17 amino acids. The germline V and J ends were trimmed by 2 bases and 0 bases, with 17 bases remaining between them. CDR3 residues: CASSYLQDSTSSYEQYF. As DNA, the CDR3 is TGTGCCAGCAGTTACCTCCAGGACAGTACGAGCTCCTACGAGCAGTACTTC.

This clone appeared once. The chain links TRBV19 to TRBJ1-5, with D perhaps TRBD1 (6 bases). The germline V gene encodes CDR1 LNHDA and CDR2 SQIVND (reference sequence). V lost 3 bases to trimming and J lost 3 bases, with 12 bases between them. This CDR3 contains 15 residues. The CDR3 sequence is CASSISRGTNQPQHF. CDR3 nucleotides: TGTGCCAGTAGTATTTCTAGGGGGACCAATCAGCCCCAGCATTTT.

The chain combines TRBV5-5 with TRBJ1-5, with a tentative D call TRBD1 (5 bases). Germline-derived CDR1 and CDR2 are SGHKS and YYEKEE (reference sequence). V was trimmed by 4 bases and J by 0 bases, leaving 11 bases between them. This CDR3 has 15 residues. The CDR3 nucleotides are TGTGCCAGCAGCGACCGGGGGGATAGCAATCAGCCCCAGCATTTT. Its translation: CASSDRGDSNQPQHF.

The chain joins TRBV28 to TRBJ1-1; D is uncertain. The V end was cut by 6 bases, the J end by 6 bases, with 14 bases between. Germline loops: CDR1 MDHEN, CDR2 SYDVKM. This CDR3 is built from 13 residues. CDR3 nucleotides: TGTGCCAGCAGCCTCTTTGGCCTAGCTGAAGCTTTCTTT. Residues: CASSLFGLAEAFF. The full variable domain, rest sourced from reference TRBV28 and TRBJ1-1, is DVKVTQSSRYLVKRTGEKVFLECVQDMDHENMFWYRQDPGLGLRLIYFSYDVKMKEKGDIPEGYSVSREKKERFSLILESASTNQTSMYLCASSLFGLAEAFFGQGTRLTVV.